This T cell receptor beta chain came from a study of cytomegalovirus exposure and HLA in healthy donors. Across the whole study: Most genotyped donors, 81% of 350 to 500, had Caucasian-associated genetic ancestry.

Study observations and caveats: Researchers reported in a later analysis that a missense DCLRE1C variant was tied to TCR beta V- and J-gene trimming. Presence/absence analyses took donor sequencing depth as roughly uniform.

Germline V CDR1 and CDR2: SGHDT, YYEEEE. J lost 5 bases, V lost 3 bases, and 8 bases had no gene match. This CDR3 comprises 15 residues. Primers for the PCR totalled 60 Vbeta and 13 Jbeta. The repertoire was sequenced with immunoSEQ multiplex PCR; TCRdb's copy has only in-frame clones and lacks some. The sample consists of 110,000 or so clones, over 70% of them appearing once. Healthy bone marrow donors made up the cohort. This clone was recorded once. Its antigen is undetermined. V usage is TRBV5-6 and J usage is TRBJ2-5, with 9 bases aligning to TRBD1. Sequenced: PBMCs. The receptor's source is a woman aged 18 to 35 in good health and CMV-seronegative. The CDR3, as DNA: TGTGCCAGCAGCTGGACAGGGGAGGGGGAGGAGACCCAGTACTTC. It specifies CASSWTGEGEETQYF.